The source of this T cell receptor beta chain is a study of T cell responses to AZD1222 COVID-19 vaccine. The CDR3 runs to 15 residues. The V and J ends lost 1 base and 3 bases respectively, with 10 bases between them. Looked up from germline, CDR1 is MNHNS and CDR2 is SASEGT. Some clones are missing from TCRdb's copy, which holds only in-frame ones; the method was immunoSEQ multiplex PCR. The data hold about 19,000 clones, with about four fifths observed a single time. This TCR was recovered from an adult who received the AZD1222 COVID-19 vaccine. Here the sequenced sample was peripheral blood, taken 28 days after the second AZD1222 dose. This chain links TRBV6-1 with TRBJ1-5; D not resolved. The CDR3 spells CASSEGGIDNQPQHF. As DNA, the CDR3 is TGTGCCAGCAGTGAAGGGGGAATAGACAATCAGCCCCAGCATTTT.